The sample holds a few counts of the clone carrying this T cell receptor (beta chain). Its antigen is not identified. This sample is part of a study of cytomegalovirus exposure and HLA in healthy donors. The donors (healthy individuals) were bone marrow donors. The PCR used 60 Vbeta and 13 Jbeta primers. Method: immunoSEQ multiplex PCR; TCRdb's copy keeps in-frame clones and lacks some. Of some 120,000 clones listed, over 15% are singletons. V was trimmed by 4 bases and J by 1 base, leaving 12 bases between them. This CDR3 comprises 14 residues. Germline lookup yields CDR1 SGHRS and CDR2 YFSETQ. Notes on the study in general: An analysis was carried out later, and it reportedly showed fewer N-insertions in an Asian-associated ancestry cluster than the 666-donor mean. With further analysis later on, most CMV-associated TCR beta chains appeared HLA-restricted. One cluster of highly shared sequence variants probably arose as a sequencing artifact.

The material sequenced was PBMCs. The J gene is TRBJ2-7, the V gene TRBV5-1; the D gene is possibly TRBD1 (5 bases). The TCR comes from a young woman in good health and CMV-seronegative. CDR3 amino acids: CASSPTVSSYEQYF. CDR3 nucleotide sequence: TGCGCCAGCAGCCCGACAGTGTCATCCTACGAGCAGTACTTC.